A selection of T cell receptor beta chains follows, all from one sample in a study of metastatic and nonmetastatic thyroid tumors. TCRdb reanalyzed the PCR reads with MiXCR. The data contain 6,100 or so clones, about 32% of them seen just once; the ten biggest clones take up over 35%. Sequencing was carried out using adjacent normal tissue. The source of these receptors is a male donor with papillary thyroid cancer or a benign thyroid nodule (not recorded which). Some clones in this sample may be carry-over from other donors' samples. Each CDR3 is given with its conserved first and last residue. A D gene is named only where the DNA matches it firmly. The size field is filled for only some rows; it gives once, few, many or a size class.

size	J	V	D	CDR3
-	TRBJ1-2	TRBV5-1	-	CASSLVAGDGYTF
large	TRBJ1-6	TRBV6-1	-	CASSELGGNSPLHF
large	TRBJ2-2	TRBV25-1	-	CASSELQGNTGELFF
-	TRBJ2-7	TRBV11-2	TRBD2	CASSSSSGINSYEQYF
-	TRBJ2-7	TRBV25-1	-	CASSANWASRQYF
few	TRBJ2-7	TRBV28	-	CASSVERYEQYF
few	TRBJ2-5	TRBV27	-	CASSLGETQYF
few	TRBJ1-4	TRBV27	TRBD1	CASRGQGFEKLFF
medium-sized	TRBJ2-2	TRBV2	-	CASRGINYSGELFF
-	TRBJ1-1	TRBV20-1	-	CSASLGSTEAFF
-	TRBJ2-7	TRBV11-3	-	CASSLYSRDEQYF
-	TRBJ1-5	TRBV6-1	-	CASSTTDSNQPQHF
-	TRBJ1-6	TRBV25-1	TRBD1	CASSEQGVSYNSPLHF
once	TRBJ1-2	TRBV11-2	TRBD1	CASSSVDRVGYTF
-	TRBJ2-3	TRBV11-2	-	CASSSLRGRMTDTQYF
-	TRBJ2-7	TRBV11-2	TRBD2	CASSSRGGTTFGEQYF
-	TRBJ1-6	TRBV5-1	-	CASSEGIDSPLHF
-	TRBJ1-5	TRBV28	TRBD1	CASRPGGGYNQPQHF
few	TRBJ1-6	TRBV20-1	TRBD1	CSAWDRYNSPLHF
-	TRBJ2-2	TRBV11-2	-	CASSQQQCLGELFF
-	TRBJ2-7	TRBV28	-	CARSEHTTYEQYF
few	TRBJ2-7	TRBV2	-	CASIGSAFYEQYF
-	TRBJ1-6	TRBV28	-	CASSSTGSSYNSPLHF
few	TRBJ2-7	TRBV19	-	CASSTRSGYEKYF